What follows describes a single TCR beta chain. Antigen specificity is unknown. This sample was included in a study of T cell responses to AZD1222 COVID-19 vaccine. Whole-study results and caveats: The breadth and depth of Spike-specific TCRs increased once two AZD1222 doses had been given. Dominant CD4 TCR responses targeted spike regions 160-218 and 743-854.

Sequencing used immunoSEQ multiplex PCR; TCRdb keeps in-frame clones, though not all of them. The table shows approximately 200,000 clones, with 80% to 95% occurring only once. Trimming removed 7 bases from V and 1 base from J, with 23 bases in between. Germline CDR1 reads LNHDA; CDR2 reads SQIVND (reference sequence). There are 18 residues in the CDR3. The receptor was derived from an adult who received the AZD1222 COVID-19 vaccine. The rearrangement uses TRBV19 and TRBJ1-3; D is unresolved. The source was peripheral blood, collected 28 days after the second AZD1222 dose. CDR3 sequence (DNA): TGTGCCAGTATGAAATTGGATGCGAACCGGATATCTGGAAACACCATATATTTT. Translated: CASMKLDANRISGNTIYF.